A single sample is the source of the 2 T cell receptor beta chains below, sequenced in a study of identical twins. TCRdb used MiXCR to reprocess the 5' RACE reads, holding one entry per CDR3 protein. The sample records around 1.7 million distinct CDR3 sequences, 32% being singletons. The sequenced sample consisted of cord blood. The receptors derive from a newborn girl in good health.

This clonotype was observed a handful of times. V gene TRBV10-3 combines with J gene TRBJ2-5; the D gene is possibly TRBD1 (5 bases). In germline, CDR1 is ENHRY, CDR2 SYGVKD. Deletions cut 10 bases from V and 1 base from J, with 10 bases between. The CDR3 consists of 12 residues. Here the CDR3 reads CATGIGQETQYF. CDR3 DNA sequence: TGTGCCACAGGGATTGGCCAAGAGACCCAGTACTTC.

The table lists this clonotype with a few counts. This chain uses TRBV11-2 with TRBJ2-7; D not certain. V lost 5 bases to trimming and J lost 4 bases, with 15 bases between them. CDR1 and CDR2 (germline): SGHAT, FQNNGV. The CDR3 extends over 14 amino acids. CDR3 in amino acids: CASSPGWAPYEQYF. CDR3 coding DNA: TGTGCCAGCAGCCCAGGTTGGGCCCCATACGAGCAGTACTTC.